Described below is a single TCR beta chain sequence and its context. The data stem from a study of blood T cell repertoires in COVID-19. Across the study: The analysed material was cDNA or gDNA that came from T cells, B-cell-depleted T cells, or PBMCs.

Germline V gives CDR1 GTSNPN, CDR2 SVGIG (reference sequence). The CDR3 is 15 amino acids. Trimming shortened V by 6 bases and J by 4 bases, and 18 bases separated the two germline ends. The authors' processing: Scientists estimated how many nucleated cells there were by amplifying reference gene primers. Sequenced by immunoSEQ multiplex PCR; TCRdb stores in-frame clones only, minus some. V, J and clone size are those of that table, while D and trimming were read from the DNA. The data hold fewer than 200,000 clones, with around 88% observed a single time. Participant reports of clinical history set cohort assignment.

Sequencing was done on a sample of PBMCs or T cells enriched from blood (not recorded which). The genes are TRBV30 and TRBJ1-4; D not certain. This clonotype was obtained from a woman aged 50 to 60 in a cohort exposed to, infected with or recovered from COVID-19 (not recorded which). The CDR3 region is CACPGGGTLNEKLFF. The CDR3 DNA sequence: TGTGCCTGCCCCGGAGGCGGCACTCTTAATGAAAAACTGTTTTTT.